These 19 T cell receptor beta chains share one sample of origin, sequenced in a study of blood T cell repertoires in COVID-19. Clones were read by immunoSEQ multiplex PCR, and TCRdb kept only the in-frame ones, dropping some. In the table there are fewer than 200,000 clones, around 85% of which are singletons. Material: peripheral blood. Receptors were obtained from a woman aged 60-75 years with acute or convalescent COVID-19.

The rearrangement joins TRBV30 to TRBJ1-3; perhaps TRBD1 as D (6 bases). The CDR3 totals 15 residues. Deletions cut 0 bases from V and 2 bases from J, with 11 bases between. Germline V gene lookup returns CDR1 GTSNPN and CDR2 SVGIG (reference sequence). The DNA for the CDR3 is TGTGCCTGGAGTGTCGGGACACATCCTGGAAACACCATATATTTT. This encodes CAWSVGTHPGNTIYF.

This clone was counted a single time. The chain uses TRBV19 and TRBJ2-5, with TRBD2 matching 8 bases. This CDR3 contains 15 residues. In germline, CDR1 is LNHDA, CDR2 SQIVND (reference sequence). Trimming took 0 bases from V and 7 from J; bases not matched to a gene: 7. In DNA, the CDR3 is TGTGCCAGTAGTATAGACCCAGCGGGAGAGGGGACCCAGTACTTC. Translating it yields CASSIDPAGEGTQYF.

CDR3 bases: TGTGCCAGCAGCTTTGCGACAGGCCGGTCCCAGCATTTT. Residues: CASSFATGRSQHF. V usage is TRBV12-3 or TRBV12-4 and J usage is TRBJ1-5, with D perhaps matching TRBD1 (6 bases). The CDR3 length is 13 residues. V was trimmed by 6 bases and J by 11 bases, leaving 17 bases between them.

This chain joins TRBV10-3 and TRBJ2-1; 11 bases align to TRBD2. This CDR3 has 15 residues. Trimming at V came to 3 bases and at J to 7 bases, leaving 5 bases not matched to a gene. Germline CDR1 and CDR2: ENHRY and SYGVKD. DNA of the CDR3: TGTGCCATCAGTGACGGGCTAGCGGGAGGTAATGAGCAGTTCTTC. This codes for CAISDGLAGGNEQFF.

The V gene is TRBV2, the J gene TRBJ1-5; D is perhaps TRBD1 (6 bases). CDR1 is SNHLY and CDR2 is FYNNEI in the germline V gene. Trimming stripped 7 bases from V and 2 bases from J, with 12 bases between. The CDR3 runs 14 residues. CDR3 nucleotides: TGTGCCAGCACGGCCTACAGGGGCAATCAGCCCCAGCATTTT. Its protein product is CASTAYRGNQPQHF.

This chain joins TRBV30 and TRBJ1-2; TRBD1 might be the D (5 bases). Germline assignment: CDR1 GTSNPN and CDR2 SVGIG (reference sequence). The CDR3 totals 11 residues. Between the trimmed V and J ends, which lost 1 base and 6 bases, there was a span of 6 bases. DNA of the CDR3: TGTGCCTGGAGTGCAGGGCATGGCTACACCTTC. As protein: CAWSAGHGYTF.

In DNA, the CDR3 is TGTGCCAGCAGCCTAGGGACTAGCGGACGAATTGATACGCAGTATTTT. Amino acids: CASSLGTSGRIDTQYF. This chain joins TRBV3-1 (or the pseudogene TRBV3-2) and TRBJ2-3; TRBD2 agrees at 11 bases. Germline loops: CDR1 LGHDT, CDR2 YNNKEL (reference sequence). This CDR3 has 16 amino acids. Trimming cost V 4 bases and J 6 bases; bases outside gene matches: 9.

The chain is built from TRBV5-1 and TRBJ2-2; 8 bases are shared with TRBD2. The germline CDR1 and CDR2 sequences are SGHRS and YFSETQ. Unmatched junction bases numbered 10, after V lost 6 bases and J lost 3 bases. The CDR3 has 16 amino acids. CDR3 coding DNA: TGCGCCAGCACAAGGGATGGGACTAGAGACACCGGGGAGCTGTTTTTT. It specifies CASTRDGTRDTGELFF.

The chain recombines TRBV11-3 with TRBJ2-4; 11 bases agree with TRBD2. J lost 11 bases, V lost 0 bases, and 0 bases had no gene match. Germline V gene data show CDR1 as SGHNT and CDR2 as YENEEA. This CDR3 comprises 13 residues. Here the CDR3 DNA reads TGTGCCAGCAGCTTAGAGGGACTAGCGGTTCAGTACTTC. Translated, it gives CASSLEGLAVQYF.

The J gene is TRBJ1-2, the V gene TRBV7-3; 12 bases map to TRBD1. The CDR3 contains 14 residues. V dropped 3 bases and J dropped 7; count of bases not matched to a gene: 3. Germline V gene data show CDR1 as SGHTA and CDR2 as FQGTGA. In DNA form, the CDR3 reads TGTGCCAGCAGCTTCGGGACAGGGGGCGGTGGCTACACCTTC. Translated: CASSFGTGGGGYTF.

J is TRBJ1-2 and V is TRBV5-1; 7 bases are shared with TRBD1. J was trimmed by 4 bases and V by 4 bases; bases with no gene match: 10. The CDR3 is 15 amino acids. Germline CDR1 and CDR2: SGHRS and YFSETQ. CDR3 residues: CASSPGQANSYGYTF. CDR3 DNA: TGCGCCAGCAGCCCTGGACAGGCCAATTCCTATGGCTACACCTTC.

The rearrangement joins TRBV9 to TRBJ2-2; 7 bases agree with TRBD1. The CDR3 has 18 residues. Germline V gene data show CDR1 as SGDLS and CDR2 as YYNGEE. The V gene end was trimmed by 4 bases and the J gene end by 5 bases; junction bases not matched to a gene: 17. Here the CDR3 DNA reads TGTGCCAGCAGCCCGCGACAGGGTGGCGTTTCGAGTACCGGGGAGCTGTTTTTT. It codes for CASSPRQGGVSSTGELFF.

DNA of the CDR3: TGTGCCAGCAGCGGACGAAACAGGGCGGCGGGCTACAATGAGCAGTTCTTC. Amino acid sequence: CASSGRNRAAGYNEQFF. The chain recombines TRBV3-1 (or the pseudogene TRBV3-2) with TRBJ2-1; a weak D match, TRBD1 (6 bases). Germline V gene data show CDR1 as LGHDT and CDR2 as YNNKEL (reference sequence). CDR3 length: 17 residues. The V and J ends lost 5 bases and 3 bases respectively, with 20 bases between them.

The V call is TRBV7-8, the J call TRBJ2-3; 9 bases match TRBD2. The CDR3 spans 15 residues. Germline trimming cut 5 bases from V and 4 bases from J; bases unmatched to any gene: 7. CDR1 is SGHVS and CDR2 is FQNEAQ in the germline V gene. The CDR3 spells CASSREAGGPDTQYF. CDR3 DNA: TGTGCCAGCAGCCGAGAGGCGGGAGGGCCAGATACGCAGTATTTT.

This clone appeared a few times. This chain connects TRBV30 to TRBJ1-2; D perhaps matches TRBD1 (5 bases). V lost 8 bases to trimming and J lost 2 bases, with 12 bases between them. The CDR3 runs 12 residues. Germline-derived CDR1 and CDR2 are GTSNPN and SVGIG (reference sequence). The CDR3 nucleotides are TGTGCCGGGGGGACTGGAAACTATGGCTACACCTTC. Translation: CAGGTGNYGYTF. The entire variable domain, with the rest obtained from reference TRBV30 and TRBJ1-2, is as follows: SQTIHQWPATLVQPVGSPLSLECTVEGTSNPNLYWYRQAAGRGLQLLFYSVGIGQISSEVPQNLSASRPQDRQFILSSKKLLLSDSGFYLCAGGTGNYGYTFGSGTRLTVV.

The chain combines TRBV5-4 with TRBJ1-2, with D possibly TRBD1 on 5 matching bases. The CDR3 length is 14 residues. Trimming shortened V by 4 bases and J by 5 bases, and 15 bases separated the two germline ends. Germline V gene lookup returns CDR1 SGHNT and CDR2 YYREEE (reference sequence). For the CDR3, the DNA is TGTGCCAGCAGCCAGGGCCCTGAGTATTATGGCTACACCTTC. This gives the protein CASSQGPEYYGYTF.

The table lists this clone with a few counts. Other DNA sequences of this sample code for an identical CDR3. This chain uses TRBV3-1 (or the pseudogene TRBV3-2) with TRBJ2-3, with D perhaps TRBD2 (5 bases). This CDR3 region has 14 residues. Trimming removed 1 base at V and 2 bases at J, with 7 bases between. The germline V gene has CDR1 LGHDT and CDR2 YNNKEL (reference sequence). In nucleotides, the CDR3 is TGTGCCAGCAGCCAAGGAGGGTTCACAGATACGCAGTATTTT. Amino acids: CASSQGGFTDTQYF.

The chain employs TRBV30 and TRBJ1-5; no definite D call. Germline assignment: CDR1 GTSNPN and CDR2 SVGIG (reference sequence). Trimming left V 0 bases short and J 7 bases short, with 13 bases between. The CDR3 has 14 amino acids. The CDR3 loop is CAWSVRQGRQPQHF. The CDR3 DNA sequence: TGTGCCTGGAGTGTAAGACAAGGGAGGCAGCCCCAGCATTTT.

V is TRBV12-5 and J is TRBJ1-1; no clear D. The germline V gene encodes CDR1 LGHNT and CDR2 FRNRAP. V was shortened by 2 bases and J by 4 bases, with 8 bases between the two germline ends. The CDR3 is 13 amino acids. CDR3 coding DNA: TGTGCTAGTGGTTTGTCCGGGATCACTGAAGCTTTCTTT. This sequence encodes CASGLSGITEAFF.